This entry lists 10 T cell receptor beta chains sequenced from one sample in a study of T cells in Graves' hyperthyroidism and ophthalmopathy. Amplification of TCR beta CDR3 regions used RNA as the template. In the first-round RT-PCR of the TCR CDR3, the HTBI primer set was used. From the multiplex PCR reads, TCRdb called clonotypes with MiXCR, one entry per CDR3 protein. This sample yields approximately 870,000 distinct CDR3 sequences, of which 35% to 45% are seen a single time; approximately 8.7% belongs to the top ten. Sequencing was performed on blood. Every receptor here comes from a man aged 18 to 30 with Graves' hyperthyroidism.

Comment on this clonotype: A read error may account for a junction end that differs from germline. This chain links TRBV7-9 with TRBJ2-7; TRBD2 aligns across 10 bases. CDR1 and CDR2 (germline): SEHNR, FQNEAQ (reference sequence). The CDR3 spans 17 residues. For the CDR3, the DNA is TGTGTCAGCAGCCACAAACCGGGACTAGCGCTGCCCTACGAGCAGTACTTC. As protein: CVSSHKPGLALPYEQYF.

J is TRBJ2-7 and V is TRBV7-2; D remains ambiguous. Germline CDR1 and CDR2: SGHTA and FQGNSA. V dropped 6 bases and J dropped 2 bases, with 11 bases sitting between them. The CDR3 runs 13 residues. CDR3 in amino acids: CASSFDGAYEQYF. In DNA form, the CDR3 reads TGTGCCAGCAGTTTCGACGGAGCCTACGAGCAGTACTTC.

With respect to this clonotype: A junction end diverges from the germline sequence, so it may reflect a read error. The rearrangement joins TRBV7-2 to TRBJ1-1; D might be TRBD1 (6 bases). Per germline, CDR1 SGHTA and CDR2 FQGNSA. CDR3 size: 13 residues. The CDR3: CASSPGTSTEALF. The CDR3, as DNA: TGTGCCAGCAGCCCGGGGACAAGCACTGAAGCTCTCTTT.

This clonotype showed up just a few times. J is TRBJ2-7 and V is TRBV20-1; D is possibly TRBD2 (6 bases). Trimming removed 0 bases at V and 2 bases at J, with 11 bases between. This CDR3 is built from 14 residues. CDR1 and CDR2 (germline): DFQATT, SNEGSKA (reference sequence). CDR3 sequence reads: CSARDLEGPYEQYF. The CDR3 nucleotides are TGCAGTGCTAGAGATCTGGAGGGTCCCTACGAGCAGTACTTC.

For this clonotype: This sequence may be a read error, since a much larger clone differs from it by one base. The chain has TRBV14 and TRBJ1-6; D perhaps matches TRBD1 (6 bases). The CDR3 runs 12 residues. V was pared by 1 base and J by 11 bases, with 6 bases between. Germline V lookup: CDR1 SGHDN, CDR2 FVKESK. CDR3 in DNA: TGTGCCAGCAGCCAAGGGACAGCACCCCTCCACTTT. This translates into CASSQGTAPLHF.

The V call is TRBV20-1, the J call TRBJ2-7; D ambiguous. This CDR3 comprises 16 residues. Germline loops: CDR1 DFQATT, CDR2 SNEGSKA (reference sequence). V lost 5 bases, J lost 3 bases, and 23 bases lay in between. For the CDR3, the DNA is TGCAGTGCTGTCCCCCTGGGGTCAGGAATTTTCTACGAGCAGTACTTC. It encodes CSAVPLGSGIFYEQYF.

This clonotype has at least ten counts. The chain has TRBV7-2 and TRBJ2-5, with D hard to call. Germline V gene data show CDR1 as SGHTA and CDR2 as FQGNSA. Between the trimmed V and J ends, which lost 7 bases and 5 bases, there was a span of 8 bases. The CDR3 consists of 11 residues. CDR3 DNA sequence: TGTGCCAGCACGGGTGCGGAGACCCAGTACTTC. This gives the protein CASTGAETQYF.

The sample holds a few counts of this clonotype. This rearrangement joins TRBV25-1 to TRBJ1-1, with 8 bases lining up with TRBD1. Trimming cost V 3 bases and J 1 base; bases outside gene matches: 4. The germline CDR1 and CDR2 sequences are MGHDK and SYGVNS. The CDR3 totals 15 residues. CDR3 residues: CASSDPGTGNTEAFF. The CDR3, as DNA: TGTGCCAGCAGTGATCCCGGGACAGGGAACACTGAAGCTTTCTTT.

This clonotype was seen many times. This rearrangement joins TRBV24-1 to TRBJ1-2; no firm D call. V lost 5 bases and J lost 5, with 11 bases in between. The CDR3 covers 13 residues. The germline gives CDR1 KGHDR, CDR2 SFDVKD. The CDR3 sequence is CATSVRGSYGYTF. DNA of the CDR3: TGTGCCACCAGTGTGCGGGGAAGTTATGGCTACACCTTC.

This clonotype was seen a few times. Germline and junction disagree at one end, which may indicate a read error. This rearrangement joins TRBV7-2 to TRBJ2-7; possible D gene TRBD2, 5 bases. The CDR3 length is 11 residues. Germline CDR1 and CDR2: SGHTA and FQGNSA. The CDR3 DNA is TGTGCCAGCAGCTTAGGAGGGCGAGTCGTCTTC. Encoded protein: CASSLGGRVVF.